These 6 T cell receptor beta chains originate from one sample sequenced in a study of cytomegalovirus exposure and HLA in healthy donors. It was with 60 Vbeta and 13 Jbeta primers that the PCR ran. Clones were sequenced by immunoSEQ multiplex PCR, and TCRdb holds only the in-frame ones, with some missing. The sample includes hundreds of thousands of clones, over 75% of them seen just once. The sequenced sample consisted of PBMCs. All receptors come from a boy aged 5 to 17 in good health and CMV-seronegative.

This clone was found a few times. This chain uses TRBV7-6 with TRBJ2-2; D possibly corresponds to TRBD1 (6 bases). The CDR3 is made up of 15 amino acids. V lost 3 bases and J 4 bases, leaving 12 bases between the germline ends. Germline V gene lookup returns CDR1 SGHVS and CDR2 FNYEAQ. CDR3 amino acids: CASSFYRASTGELFF. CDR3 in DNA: TGTGCCAGCAGCTTTTACAGGGCAAGCACCGGGGAGCTGTTTTTT.

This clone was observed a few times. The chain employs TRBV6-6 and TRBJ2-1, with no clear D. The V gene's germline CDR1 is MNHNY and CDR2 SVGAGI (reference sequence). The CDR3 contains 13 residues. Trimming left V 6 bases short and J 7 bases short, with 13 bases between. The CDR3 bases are TGTGCCAGCAGCCCACTCTCCGGGAATGAGCAGTTCTTC. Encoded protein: CASSPLSGNEQFF.

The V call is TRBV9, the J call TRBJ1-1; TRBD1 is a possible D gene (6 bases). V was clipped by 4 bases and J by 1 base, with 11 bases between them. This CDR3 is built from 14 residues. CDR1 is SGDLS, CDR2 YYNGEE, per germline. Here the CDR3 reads CASSLGAGNTEAFF. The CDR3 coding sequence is TGTGCCAGCAGCTTGGGGGCGGGGAACACTGAAGCTTTCTTT.

Here the CDR3 reads CASSGTPTGGSYNEQFF. CDR3 nucleotides: TGTGCCAGCAGCGGGACCCCCACAGGGGGGTCCTACAATGAGCAGTTCTTC. V is TRBV7-6 and J is TRBJ2-1, with 8 bases identical to TRBD1. V shed 5 bases, J shed 1 base, and the junction held 10 bases outside the gene matches. Germline assignment: CDR1 SGHVS and CDR2 FNYEAQ. The CDR3 runs 17 residues.

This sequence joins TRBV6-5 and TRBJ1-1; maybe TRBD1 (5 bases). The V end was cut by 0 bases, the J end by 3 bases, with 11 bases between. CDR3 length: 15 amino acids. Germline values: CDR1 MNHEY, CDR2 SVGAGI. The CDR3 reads CASSYSWGGYTEAFF. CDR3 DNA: TGTGCCAGCAGTTACTCGTGGGGGGGATACACTGAAGCTTTCTTT.

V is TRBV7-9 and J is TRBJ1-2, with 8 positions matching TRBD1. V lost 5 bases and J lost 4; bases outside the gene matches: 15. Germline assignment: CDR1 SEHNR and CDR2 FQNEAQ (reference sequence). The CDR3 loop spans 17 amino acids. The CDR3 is CASSRLALTGDPYGYTF. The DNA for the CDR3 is TGTGCCAGCAGCCGCCTCGCCTTGACAGGGGATCCCTATGGCTACACCTTC.